The entry below gives a single TCR beta chain sequence along with its context. The sample belongs to a study of blood T cell repertoires in COVID-19. Study information: Donors in the United States, Italy and Spain gave samples during acute or convalescent COVID-19. Sample material is recorded as cDNA or gDNA derived from T cells, B-cell-depleted T cells, or PBMCs.

As processed by the authors: Reference gene primers were amplified, and this amplification served to estimate nucleated cell counts. Profiling relied on immunoSEQ multiplex PCR, and the TCRdb table lists in-frame clones only, not all of them. D and trimming were read from the DNA, whereas the V and J calls and clone size are those reported in that table. The sample has about 130,000 clones, 70% to 80% seen once. V shed 1 base, J shed 5 bases, and the junction held 4 bases outside the gene matches. This CDR3 is 16 amino acids long. CDR1 and CDR2 (germline): SGHNT, YENEEA. This chain uses TRBV11-3 with TRBJ2-2, with 10 nucleotides matching TRBD2. The specimen was peripheral blood. The sequence was collected from a human donor in a cohort sampled during active COVID-19. The DNA for the CDR3 is TGTGCCAGCAGCTTAGGAGCGGGGGGGCATACCGGGGAGCTGTTTTTT. It codes for CASSLGAGGHTGELFF.